This TCR beta chain stems from a study of shared clonotypes between healthy human individuals. Study conclusions and caveats: It was anticipated that sequencing depth would influence how many clonotypes donors shared.

Note on this clone: Its cognate antigen is unknown.

Spread over ten immunoSEQ deep assay plates, unsorted PBMC DNA underwent sequencing. Profiling relied on immunoSEQ multiplex PCR, and the TCRdb table lists in-frame clones only, not all of them. The data contain around 500,000 clones, almost 80% of them singletons. HIV-negative, healthy adults without recent acute infections or vaccinations were the donors. The study used some 100 million PBMCs per unsorted sample for genomic DNA. V shed 4 bases and J shed 5 bases, with 10 bases lying between them. Germline assignment: CDR1 SGDLS and CDR2 YYNGEE. CDR3 size: 12 residues. The TCR originated in a woman in her thirties or forties in good health. Some clones in this sample may be carry-over from other donors' samples. Sequenced: PBMCs. The chain employs TRBV9 and TRBJ2-7; the D gene is possibly TRBD2 (6 bases). The CDR3 reads CASSLGGNEQYF. CDR3 in DNA: TGTGCCAGCAGCCTGGGGGGAAACGAGCAGTACTTC.